The clone carrying this TCR beta chain has a count of ten or more. Antigen: not known. This entry comes from a study of blood T cells in healthy people across ages. The study's findings and limits: As age increased, TCR beta diversity per million T cells fell in a roughly linear fashion. The unsorted PBMCs prevented any conclusive comparison of naive versus antigen-experienced cells.

CDR1 LGHNA and CDR2 YNFKEQ come from the germline V gene. The length of the CDR3 is 16 residues. V lost 4 bases and J 1 base, leaving 11 bases between the germline ends. The sample providers were healthy Caucasian people from Russia, aged roughly 6 to 100. Sample-barcoded 5' priming and a J-beta primer mix drove a second PCR of 7 to 11 cycles. Every cDNA molecule bore a tag from a template-switch adaptor containing 12 random nucleotides. TCRdb re-called the 5' RACE reads through MiXCR, storing one row per CDR3 protein. The repertoire has about 970,000 distinct CDR3 sequences, roughly half of them found once; the top ten carry around a fifth.

This TCR was sampled from a woman aged 55-70 years in good health. J is TRBJ2-6 and V is TRBV4-2; D tentatively fits TRBD1 or TRBD2 (6 bases each). The sample taken for sequencing was blood. The CDR3 bases are TGTGCCAGCAGCCTATCGGGGGCGTCTGGGGCCAACGTCCTGACTTTC. Encoded protein: CASSLSGASGANVLTF.